One and the same sample provided the 30 T cell receptor beta chains below, sequenced in a study of radiation and T cells in renal cell carcinoma. Time point given: blood 2 weeks post-SBRT. Indicated treatment: 15 Gy SBRT to primary tumor, nephrectomy 4 weeks later. Profiling relied on immunoSEQ multiplex PCR, and the TCRdb table lists in-frame clones only, not all of them. The profile shows around 60,000 clones, around 80% of them singletons. Sequencing used blood, obtained from a patient whose treatment included radiotherapy and nephrectomy. Every receptor here comes from a man aged 55 to 70 with renal cell carcinoma.

This chain joins TRBV6-6 and TRBJ1-5; TRBD1 is a possible D gene (5 bases). The germline V gene encodes CDR1 MNHNY and CDR2 SVGAGI (reference sequence). The V end was cut by 0 bases, the J end by 5 bases, with 14 bases between. CDR3 length: 16 amino acids. CDR3 loop: CASSYSSGGSDQPQHF. DNA for the CDR3: TGTGCCAGCAGTTACTCGAGCGGGGGTTCCGATCAGCCCCAGCATTTT.

This clone has just a few counts. The CDR3 spells CASDSGGNYEQYF. The DNA for the CDR3 is TGTGCCAGCGACTCGGGTGGCAACTACGAGCAGTACTTC. The chain joins TRBV2 to TRBJ2-7; D unclear. The V gene lost 8 bases and the J gene lost 3 bases, with 14 bases spanning the gap. The CDR3 is made up of 13 amino acids. CDR1 and CDR2 (germline): SNHLY, FYNNEI.

The chain couples TRBV11-2 to TRBJ2-5; no firm D call. Trimming shortened V by 1 base and J by 5 bases, and 11 bases separated the two germline ends. CDR3 length equals 14 residues. The germline CDR1 and CDR2 sequences are SGHAT and FQNNGV. DNA for the CDR3: TGTGCCAGCAGCTTAGCAGTCTTTGTCGAGACCCAGTACTTC. Translating gives CASSLAVFVETQYF. The whole variable domain, filled in from reference TRBV11-2 and TRBJ2-5, reads EAGVAQSPRYKIIEKRQSVAFWCNPISGHATLYWYQQILGQGPKLLIQFQNNGVVDDSQLPKDRFSAERLKGVDSTLKIQPAKLEDSAVYLCASSLAVFVETQYFGPGTRLLVL.

This rearrangement joins TRBV18 to TRBJ2-1, with a possible D match to TRBD2 (6 bases). Trimming took 2 bases from V and 9 from J, leaving 26 bases between them. The CDR3 has 18 residues. Germline CDR1 is KGHSH and CDR2 is LQKENI. This CDR3 reads CASSPAARLGGTRGEQFF. In nucleotides, the CDR3 is TGTGCCAGCTCACCAGCCGCCCGGTTGGGGGGAACTAGGGGTGAGCAGTTCTTC.

This clone was counted only a few times. V and J are TRBV19 and TRBJ1-2; D is possibly TRBD1 (5 bases). Germline V gives CDR1 LNHDA, CDR2 SQIVND (reference sequence). The CDR3 length is 19 residues. The ends were cut back, 5 bases at V and 6 bases at J, with 31 bases in the middle. The CDR3 DNA is TGTGCCAGTAGTCTCCTCCCAGGGAGAAGTCAGGCGGTGGGGAATGGCTACACCTTC. The encoded protein is CASSLLPGRSQAVGNGYTF.

This chain links TRBV6-5 with TRBJ1-5; 10 bases agree with TRBD1. This CDR3 is 16 amino acids long. J lost 6 bases, V lost 4 bases, and 9 bases had no gene match. CDR1 MNHEY and CDR2 SVGAGI come from the germline V gene. This CDR3 is CASSSQPGTGVQPQHF. CDR3 DNA sequence: TGTGCCAGCAGTTCCCAGCCCGGGACAGGGGTTCAGCCCCAGCATTTT.

The V gene is TRBV18, the J gene TRBJ2-3; no reliable D call. The CDR3 covers 18 residues. V was shortened by 5 bases and J by 0 bases, with 21 bases between the two germline ends. Germline V gives CDR1 KGHSH, CDR2 LQKENI. CDR3 amino acids: CASSDLRGELPSTDTQYF. The CDR3 DNA sequence: TGTGCCAGCTCAGATCTTAGAGGTGAACTTCCAAGCACAGATACGCAGTATTTT.

The rearrangement uses TRBV4-3 and TRBJ1-3, with D uncertain. CDR1 and CDR2 from the germline V gene are LGHNA and YSLEER. CDR3 length equals 17 residues. With 3 bases removed from V and 1 base from J, the gap between germline ends came to 16 bases. The CDR3 DNA is TGCGCCAGCAGCCACCGCACTGAGGGTCGGTCTGGAAACACCATATATTTT. Protein product: CASSHRTEGRSGNTIYF.

J is TRBJ1-1 and V is TRBV19; D call uncertain. Germline V gene data show CDR1 as LNHDA and CDR2 as SQIVND (reference sequence). V was cut by 3 bases and J by 0 bases, with 8 bases left in between. CDR3 size: 14 residues. The CDR3 loop is CASSISGLNTEAFF. CDR3 nucleotides: TGTGCCAGTAGTATTTCGGGGTTGAACACTGAAGCTTTCTTT.

This rearrangement joins TRBV7-2 to TRBJ2-7; 7 nucleotides line up with TRBD1. V shed 8 bases and J 0 bases; nucleotides not matched to a gene: 7. The CDR3 runs to 14 residues. The germline CDR1 and CDR2 sequences are SGHTA and FQGNSA. CDR3 amino acids: CASENWDSSYEQYF. The CDR3 DNA sequence: TGTGCCAGCGAGAACTGGGACAGCTCCTACGAGCAGTACTTC. Together with reference TRBV7-2 and TRBJ2-7, the CDR3 gives the full variable domain: GAGVSQSPSNKVTEKGKDVELRCDPISGHTALYWYRQSLGQGLEFLIYFQGNSAPDKSGLPSDRFSAERTGGSVSTLTIQRTQQEDSAVYLCASENWDSSYEQYFGPGTRLTVT.

This clone was seen many times. The V call is TRBV5-1, the J call TRBJ1-4; no clear D gene. CDR1 is SGHRS and CDR2 is YFSETQ in the germline V gene. This CDR3 spans 13 amino acids. Trimming left V 4 bases short and J 0 bases short, with 4 bases between. For the CDR3, the DNA is TGCGCCAGCAGCCGGTCAACTAATGAAAAACTGTTTTTT. Protein: CASSRSTNEKLFF.

The chain joins TRBV6-5 to TRBJ2-7, with TRBD1 matching 9 bases. J gave up 3 bases and V 4 bases, and 7 bases lay outside the gene matches. From germline, CDR1 is MNHEY and CDR2 SVGAGI. CDR3 length equals 15 residues. CDR3 DNA sequence: TGTGCCAGCAGTTCTCCTGGGGACAGGGACTACGAGCAGTACTTC. As protein: CASSSPGDRDYEQYF.

In this sample, this clone turned up once. V gene TRBV30 combines with J gene TRBJ1-2; no clear D gene. Trimming took 7 bases from V and 8 from J, leaving 17 bases between them. Germline lookup yields CDR1 GTSNPN and CDR2 SVGIG (reference sequence). This CDR3 is 12 amino acids long. CDR3 in amino acids: CAFPREGGGYTF. The CDR3 bases are TGTGCCTTCCCGAGGGAGGGAGGAGGCTACACCTTC.

The chain uses TRBV5-1 and TRBJ2-1; D uncertain. Trimming pared 4 bases from V and 9 bases from J, leaving 14 bases between. In germline, CDR1 is SGHRS, CDR2 YFSETQ. CDR3 length: 13 amino acids. The DNA of the CDR3 is TGCGCCAGCAGCGTAGGATGGTCCAGTGAGCAGTTCTTC. Its translation is CASSVGWSSEQFF.

The V call is TRBV7-9, the J call TRBJ2-1; D not certain. CDR3 length equals 15 residues. The germline gives CDR1 SEHNR, CDR2 FQNEAQ (reference sequence). Trimming took off 0 bases at V and 2 bases at J, with 8 bases between the two ends. For the CDR3, the DNA is TGTGCCAGCAGCTTAGCGGGGTCGGCCTACAATGAGCAGTTCTTC. The encoded protein is CASSLAGSAYNEQFF.

The sample holds one count of this clone. Other nucleotide sequences from this sample produce the same CDR3. The chain combines TRBV27 with TRBJ1-1; D uncertain. Germline CDR1 MNHEY, CDR2 SMNVEV (reference sequence). Trimming removed 2 bases from V and 0 bases from J, with 4 bases in between. The CDR3 is 13 residues long. The CDR3 sequence: CASSLGMNTEAFF. The CDR3 DNA reads TGTGCCAGCAGTTTAGGGATGAACACTGAAGCTTTCTTT.

V and J are TRBV2 and TRBJ2-1, with 8 bases aligning to TRBD1. Germline CDR1 SNHLY, CDR2 FYNNEI. The CDR3 is 15 residues long. V gave up 2 bases and J gave up 8 bases; unmatched junction bases: 8. The CDR3 sequence: CASSEQGAFLYEQFF. As DNA, the CDR3 is TGTGCCAGCAGTGAACAGGGGGCCTTCTTATATGAGCAGTTCTTC.

This chain joins TRBV6-5 and TRBJ1-2, with 7 bases matching TRBD1. With V trimmed by 6 bases and J by 2 bases, 9 bases remained unmatched. Germline values: CDR1 MNHEY, CDR2 SVGAGI. The CDR3 loop spans 15 amino acids. The CDR3 sequence is CASRPRAGGNYGYTF. CDR3 coding DNA: TGTGCCAGCAGACCCAGGGCAGGGGGGAACTATGGCTACACCTTC.

V usage is TRBV7-3 and J usage is TRBJ2-2; no reliable D call. CDR1 is SGHTA and CDR2 is FQGTGA in the germline V gene. Trimming pared 10 bases from V and 6 bases from J, leaving 15 bases between. This CDR3 has 13 amino acids. For the CDR3, the DNA is TGTGCCACCGCACGGACGAGTGCCGGGGAGCTGTTTTTT. Residues: CATARTSAGELFF.

The chain joins TRBV6-5 to TRBJ1-2; 11 bases match TRBD1. Germline lookup yields CDR1 MNHEY and CDR2 SVGAGI. CDR3 length equals 16 residues. Losses at the gene ends were 0 bases for V and 2 bases for J; bases not matched to a gene: 2. The CDR3 protein is CASSYSRTGGNYGYTF. The CDR3 DNA sequence: TGTGCCAGCAGTTACTCCCGGACAGGGGGCAACTATGGCTACACCTTC.

This clone was observed once. The chain combines TRBV10-3 with TRBJ1-2; TRBD1 is a possible D gene (6 bases). Germline V gives CDR1 ENHRY, CDR2 SYGVKD. V was shortened by 0 bases and J by 3 bases, with 20 bases between the two germline ends. CDR3 length: 18 residues. CDR3 sequence: CAISESGQGSPSYYGYTF. CDR3 coding DNA: TGTGCCATCAGTGAGTCGGGGCAGGGGAGCCCCTCTTACTATGGCTACACCTTC.

The sample holds one count of this clone. This chain connects TRBV30 to TRBJ2-7; 8 bases match TRBD2. The CDR3 has 12 residues. After removal of 5 bases from V and 4 bases from J, the junction contained 4 bases not matched to a gene. Germline CDR1 and CDR2: GTSNPN and SVGIG (reference sequence). CDR3 nucleotides: TGTGCCTGGGACGGGGGGGAATACGAGCAGTACGTC. Translating it yields CAWDGGEYEQYV.

This sequence joins TRBV4-3 and TRBJ1-2; D is uncertain. Germline assignment: CDR1 LGHNA and CDR2 YSLEER. Trimming left V 0 bases short and J 8 bases short, with 16 bases between. The CDR3 consists of 15 residues. The DNA of the CDR3 is TGCGCCAGCAGCCAAGACAATCTGCAGGTTGGCGGCTACACCTTC. Translated: CASSQDNLQVGGYTF.

CDR3: CASSFSGAIYF. The CDR3 DNA is TGTGCCAGCAGCTTCTCAGGGGCCATATATTTT. The chain uses TRBV7-9 and TRBJ1-3, with D possibly matching TRBD1 (6 bases). From germline, CDR1 is SEHNR and CDR2 FQNEAQ (reference sequence). This CDR3 contains 11 residues. The V end was cut by 3 bases, the J end by 11 bases, with 8 bases between. Complete variable domain (other parts from reference TRBV7-9 and TRBJ1-3): DTGVSQNPRHKITKRGQNVTFRCDPISEHNRLYWYRQTLGQGPEFLTYFQNEAQLEKSRLLSDRFSAERPKGSFSTLEIQRTEQGDSAMYLCASSFSGAIYFGEGSWLTVV.

The rearrangement uses TRBV5-1 and TRBJ2-7; 7 nucleotides agree with TRBD1. The V gene end was trimmed by 0 bases and the J gene end by 6 bases; junction bases not matched to a gene: 3. Germline V gene lookup returns CDR1 SGHRS and CDR2 YFSETQ. The CDR3 has 13 amino acids. CDR3: CASSLGRGTEQYF. In nucleotides, the CDR3 is TGCGCCAGCAGCTTGGGCAGGGGGACCGAGCAGTACTTC.

The V and J genes are TRBV18 and TRBJ2-2, with TRBD1 matching over 7 bases. The V segment lost 3 bases and the J segment 4 bases; nucleotides outside the gene matches: 5. The CDR3 loop spans 15 amino acids. Germline CDR1 reads KGHSH; CDR2 reads LQKENI. The CDR3 sequence is CASSPTDRVTGELFF. CDR3 bases: TGTGCCAGCTCACCCACCGACAGGGTCACCGGGGAGCTGTTTTTT.

The chain combines TRBV2 with TRBJ2-7; 10 nucleotides match TRBD2. Germline V gives CDR1 SNHLY, CDR2 FYNNEI. This CDR3 region has 14 residues. The V and J ends lost 8 bases and 6 bases, in that order; junction bases with no gene match: 10. The CDR3 loop is CASVLSGGLPEQYF. The CDR3 coding sequence is TGTGCCAGCGTACTTAGCGGGGGGTTACCCGAGCAGTACTTC.

The chain combines TRBV18 with TRBJ1-2; D call uncertain. The CDR3 has 13 residues. Looked up from germline, CDR1 is KGHSH and CDR2 is LQKENI. V lost 5 bases and J 4 bases, leaving 11 bases between the germline ends. The CDR3 region has the DNA TGTGCCAGCTCAAAGGACTTGGCCTATGGCTACACCTTC. Translating gives CASSKDLAYGYTF.

This clone was picked up one time. This chain links TRBV7-2 with TRBJ2-2; a possible D gene is TRBD2 (6 bases). With 1 base removed from V and 15 bases from J, the gap between germline ends came to 15 bases. Germline V gives CDR1 SGHTA, CDR2 FQGNSA. The CDR3 is 13 residues long. The CDR3 loop is CASSLGVGRMVFF. Here the CDR3 DNA reads TGTGCCAGCAGCTTAGGGGTAGGGAGGATGGTGTTTTTT.

The chain has TRBV29-1 and TRBJ2-2; TRBD2 matches 13 bases. CDR3 length equals 14 residues. With 6 bases clipped from V and 4 bases from J, the junction kept 2 bases outside the gene matches. Germline lookup yields CDR1 SQVTM and CDR2 ANQGSEA. CDR3 region: CSVGLAGATGELFF. The CDR3 nucleotides are TGCAGCGTCGGACTAGCGGGAGCCACCGGGGAGCTGTTTTTT.